The 9 T cell receptor beta chains below come from one sample, sequenced in a study of blood T cell repertoires in COVID-19. Produced via immunoSEQ multiplex PCR; TCRdb's table is partial and in-frame only. The data hold around 320,000 clones, with about 90% observed a single time. Sequenced sample: peripheral blood. The origin of the receptors is a woman in her twenties or thirties with COVID-19, enrolled during active disease.

The V gene is TRBV28, the J gene TRBJ1-5, with unresolved D. The germline V gene has CDR1 MDHEN and CDR2 SYDVKM. This CDR3 has 12 amino acids. Trimming removed 5 bases at V and 8 bases at J, with 10 bases between. CDR3 nucleotide sequence: TGTGCCAGCAGTCCGATCTCGGAGCCCCAGCATTTT. Translating gives CASSPISEPQHF.

The chain uses TRBV4-1 and TRBJ1-1, with TRBD1 identical over 7 bases. The CDR3 has 15 amino acids. J lost 1 base, V lost 1 base, and 3 bases had no gene match. CDR1 is MGHRA, CDR2 YSYEKL, per germline. The CDR3 spells CASSQGSGGNTEAFF. DNA for the CDR3: TGCGCCAGCAGCCAAGGTTCAGGGGGGAACACTGAAGCTTTCTTT.

The chain carries TRBV5-1 and TRBJ2-1; 8 nucleotides agree with TRBD2. Germline V CDR1 and CDR2: SGHRS, YFSETQ. With V trimmed by 0 bases and J by 0 bases, 2 bases remained unmatched. The CDR3 consists of 16 residues. The CDR3 region is CASSLGLASSYNEQFF. DNA of the CDR3: TGCGCCAGCAGCTTGGGACTAGCGAGCTCCTACAATGAGCAGTTCTTC. Based on the CDR3 plus reference TRBV5-1 and TRBJ2-1, the full variable domain is KAGVTQTPRYLIKTRGQQVTLSCSPISGHRSVSWYQQTPGQGLQFLFEYFSETQRNKGNFPGRFSGRQFSNSRSEMNVSTLELGDSALYLCASSLGLASSYNEQFFGPGTRLTVL.

V gene TRBV19 combines with J gene TRBJ2-1; tentatively, D is TRBD2 (6 bases). The germline CDR1 and CDR2 sequences are LNHDA and SQIVND (reference sequence). The CDR3 length is 13 residues. Trimming left V 1 base short and J 8 bases short, with 9 bases between. Here the CDR3 DNA reads TGTGCCAGTAGTATAGGGGGGGTGCATGAGCAGTTCTTC. It yields the protein CASSIGGVHEQFF.

The genes are TRBV5-1 and TRBJ2-2; a possible D gene is TRBD1 (6 bases). Germline V gives CDR1 SGHRS, CDR2 YFSETQ. CDR3 length: 15 amino acids. Trimming took 0 bases from V and 3 from J, leaving 9 bases between them. CDR3 region: CASSLGDIYTGELFF. CDR3 nucleotide sequence: TGCGCCAGCAGCTTGGGGGACATATACACCGGGGAGCTGTTTTTT.

The gene calls are TRBV2 and TRBJ2-7; D may be TRBD1 (5 bases). CDR3 length equals 13 residues. The germline gives CDR1 SNHLY, CDR2 FYNNEI. V was cut by 3 bases and J by 4 bases, with 10 bases left in between. CDR3 residues: CASSESQAYEQYF. CDR3 DNA: TGTGCCAGCAGTGAGTCACAGGCTTACGAGCAGTACTTC.

On this clone itself: Other nucleotide sequences in the sample specify the same CDR3. V gene TRBV5-1 combines with J gene TRBJ1-1; 9 positions match TRBD1. V shed 4 bases, J shed 0 bases, and the junction held 7 bases outside the gene matches. Germline lookup yields CDR1 SGHRS and CDR2 YFSETQ. The CDR3 consists of 16 residues. Here the CDR3 reads CASSPGQGGMNTEAFF. The CDR3 DNA reads TGCGCCAGCAGCCCGGGACAGGGAGGGATGAACACTGAAGCTTTCTTT.

The chain links TRBV18 to TRBJ1-1; weak D call: TRBD1 (5 bases). Trimming stripped 3 bases from V and 1 base from J, with 6 bases between. Looked up from germline, CDR1 is KGHSH and CDR2 is LQKENI. CDR3 length equals 13 residues. The CDR3 sequence is CASSPRGNTEAFF. The CDR3, as DNA: TGTGCCAGCTCACCTAGGGGGAACACTGAAGCTTTCTTT.

The chain links TRBV12-5 to TRBJ2-5, with 11 bases identical to TRBD2. Trimming took 0 bases from V and 1 from J; bases not matched to a gene: 1. Germline CDR1 and CDR2: LGHNT and FRNRAP. The CDR3 totals 16 residues. The CDR3 sequence: CASGLVLAGGQETQYF. The CDR3 region has the DNA TGTGCTAGTGGTTTGGTCCTAGCGGGGGGCCAAGAGACCCAGTACTTC.